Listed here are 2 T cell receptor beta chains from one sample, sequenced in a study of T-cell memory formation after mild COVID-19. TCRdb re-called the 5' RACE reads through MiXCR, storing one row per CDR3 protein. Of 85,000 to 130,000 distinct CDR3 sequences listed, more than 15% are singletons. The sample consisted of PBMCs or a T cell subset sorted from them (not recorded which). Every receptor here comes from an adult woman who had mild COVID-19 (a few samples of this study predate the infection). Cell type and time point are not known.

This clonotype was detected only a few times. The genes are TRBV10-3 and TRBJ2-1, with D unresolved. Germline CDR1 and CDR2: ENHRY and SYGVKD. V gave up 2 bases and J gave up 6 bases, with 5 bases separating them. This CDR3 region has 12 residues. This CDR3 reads CAISEDGNEQFF. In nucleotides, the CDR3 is TGTGCCATCAGTGAGGACGGCAATGAGCAGTTCTTC.

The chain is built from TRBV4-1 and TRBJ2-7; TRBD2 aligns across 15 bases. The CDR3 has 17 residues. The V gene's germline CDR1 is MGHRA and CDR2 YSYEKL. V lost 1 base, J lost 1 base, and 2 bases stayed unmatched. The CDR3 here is CASSQGTSGRASYEQYF. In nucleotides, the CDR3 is TGCGCCAGCAGCCAAGGGACTAGCGGGAGGGCATCCTACGAGCAGTACTTC.